This T cell receptor beta chain derives from a study of OX40 agonist ivuxolimab in advanced cancers. Study-wide background: Treatment received earlier with anti-PD-1, anti-PD-L1 or anti-CTLA-4 agents was allowed, and less than 45% had some.

Trimming shortened V by 5 bases and J by 3 bases, and 14 bases separated the two germline ends. The CDR3 runs to 15 residues. Germline lookup yields CDR1 SGHTA and CDR2 FQGNSA. Individuals having autoimmune disease history or systemic immunosuppression were not enrolled. Findings and caveats of the study: More expanded clones were found, on average, in CD8+ than in CD4+ T cells.

This clone appeared once. Its matching antigen is unknown. Generated by immunoSEQ multiplex PCR, the TCRdb table keeps only in-frame clones and is missing some. The data contain some 62,000 clones, roughly 86% of them singletons. The V and J genes are TRBV7-2 and TRBJ1-5; unclear D gene. The clonotype comes from an adult with an advanced solid tumor such as melanoma, head and neck, liver or kidney cancer. Sequenced material: CD4+ or CD8+ T cells sorted from blood, taken in a trial of the OX40 agonist ivuxolimab. The CDR3 region has the DNA TGTGCCAGCAGCCTTGTGGGCAGCGACAATCAGCCCCAGCATTTT. This encodes CASSLVGSDNQPQHF.